The 18 T cell receptor beta chains below come from one sample, sequenced in a study of blood T cells in healthy people across ages. Then a second PCR, running roughly 7 to 11 cycles, was carried out with a sample-barcoded 5' primer and a J-beta primer mix. Using its own MiXCR run on the 5' RACE reads, TCRdb lists one record per CDR3 protein. Among roughly 1.7 million distinct CDR3 sequences listed, roughly 30% were seen once. Input material: blood. These TCRs come from a woman aged 25 to 39 in good health.

A few counts support this clonotype. The chain couples TRBV29-1 to TRBJ2-3; D is perhaps TRBD1 (6 bases). The CDR3 has 14 residues. V gave up 3 bases and J gave up 3 bases, with 13 bases separating them. Per the germline V gene, CDR1 is SQVTM and CDR2 is ANQGSEA. The CDR3 spells CSVEGAILTDTQYF. DNA of the CDR3: TGCAGCGTTGAGGGGGCGATATTAACAGATACGCAGTATTTT.

This clonotype was seen more than once but under ten times. The J gene is TRBJ1-2, the V gene TRBV3-1; D possibly corresponds to TRBD1 (5 bases). Trimming shortened V by 5 bases and J by 8 bases, and 12 bases separated the two germline ends. This CDR3 is built from 12 residues. Germline lookup yields CDR1 LGHDT and CDR2 YNNKEL (reference sequence). The CDR3 nucleotides are TGTGCCAGCAGCTCGGGACTGAGGGGCTACACCTTC. Translation gives CASSSGLRGYTF.

The chain combines TRBV6-2 or TRBV6-3 with TRBJ2-1; weak D call: TRBD2 (6 bases). CDR1 is MNHEY, CDR2 SVGEGT, per germline. This CDR3 has 12 amino acids. Trimming removed 1 base from V and 10 bases from J, with 8 bases in between. This CDR3 is CASSYLRGEQFF. The CDR3 nucleotides read TGTGCCAGCAGTTACTTGCGGGGAGAGCAGTTCTTC.

V usage is TRBV7-2 and J usage is TRBJ1-2; unclear D gene. The CDR3 has 16 amino acids. Germline loops: CDR1 SGHTA, CDR2 FQGNSA. Deletions cut 5 bases from V and 5 bases from J, with 21 bases between. The chain's CDR3 is CASSTEEGIYGYGYTF. The CDR3 DNA follows: TGTGCCAGCAGCACAGAGGAGGGTATTTATGGTTATGGCTACACCTTC.

This chain connects TRBV27 to TRBJ1-1, with TRBD1 matching over 7 bases. With V trimmed by 2 bases and J by 5 bases, 5 bases remained unmatched. CDR3 length equals 14 residues. Germline lookup yields CDR1 MNHEY and CDR2 SMNVEV (reference sequence). This chain's CDR3 is CASSLKGARTEAFF. The DNA for the CDR3 is TGTGCCAGCAGTTTAAAGGGGGCTAGGACTGAAGCTTTCTTT.

The chain is built from TRBV20-1 and TRBJ2-3; D unresolved. Germline CDR1 DFQATT, CDR2 SNEGSKA (reference sequence). This CDR3 comprises 11 residues. V was cut by 4 bases and J by 10 bases, with 12 bases left in between. This chain's CDR3 is CSANPGPAQYF. The CDR3 nucleotides are TGCAGTGCTAACCCCGGTCCAGCGCAGTATTTT.

As concerns this clonotype: The junction shows a germline mismatch at one end, possibly a read error. Here the CDR3 DNA reads TGCGCCAGCAGCTTGGAAGGGGGGGTGCGAGAGACCCTGTACTTC. Its protein product is CASSLEGGVRETLYF. The rearrangement links TRBV5-1 to TRBJ2-5; possibly TRBD2 for D (7 bases). This CDR3 spans 15 amino acids. Germline CDR1 SGHRS, CDR2 YFSETQ.

The gene calls are TRBV27 and TRBJ2-2; D remains unclear. V was pared by 3 bases and J by 6 bases, with 8 bases between. This CDR3 is 13 amino acids long. Per the germline V gene, CDR1 is MNHEY and CDR2 is SMNVEV (reference sequence). CDR3 region: CASSLAFSGELFF. The CDR3 DNA follows: TGTGCCAGCAGTTTGGCGTTTTCCGGGGAGCTGTTTTTT.

The chain couples TRBV3-1 to TRBJ2-3, with D unclear. V dropped 2 bases and J dropped 6 bases, with 12 bases sitting between them. The CDR3 is 14 residues long. Germline CDR1 and CDR2: LGHDT and YNNKEL (reference sequence). The CDR3 protein is CASSQNGRLDTQYF. The CDR3 DNA sequence: TGTGCCAGCAGCCAAAATGGTAGGCTGGATACGCAGTATTTT.

CDR3 bases: TGTGCCAGCAGCTTGGGATTACAGGGTTTGCTCCGGGGCTACACCTTC. It yields the protein CASSLGLQGLLRGYTF. The V call is TRBV13, the J call TRBJ1-2, with TRBD1 as a possible D gene (6 bases). This CDR3 region has 16 residues. Germline-derived CDR1 and CDR2 are PRHDT and FYEKMQ (reference sequence). Trimming pared 3 bases from V and 8 bases from J, leaving 22 bases between.

This clonotype has just a few counts. This rearrangement joins TRBV7-3 to TRBJ2-5; D is unclear. The germline V and J ends were trimmed by 5 bases and 5 bases, with 15 bases remaining between them. This CDR3 contains 14 residues. The V gene's germline CDR1 is SGHTA and CDR2 FQGTGA. The CDR3 nucleotides are TGTGCCAGCAGCCCTGCTGGGGTTATGGAGACCCAGTACTTC. As protein: CASSPAGVMETQYF.

There are many counts of this clonotype. CDR3: CASPVGQVLPHEQYF. As DNA, the CDR3 is TGCGCCAGCCCCGTGGGACAGGTACTCCCTCACGAGCAGTACTTC. The chain joins TRBV4-1 to TRBJ2-7, with 8 bases that match TRBD1. The CDR3 spans 15 residues. Germline assignment: CDR1 MGHRA and CDR2 YSYEKL. J was trimmed by 5 bases and V by 8 bases; bases with no gene match: 14.

CDR3 amino acids: CASSVAASRAYEQFF. CDR3 sequence (DNA): TGTGCCAGCAGCGTAGCGGCTAGCCGGGCCTATGAGCAGTTCTTC. V usage is TRBV9 and J usage is TRBJ2-1, with D possibly matching TRBD2 (5 bases). Germline-derived CDR1 and CDR2 are SGDLS and YYNGEE. The CDR3 contains 15 residues. Trimming shortened V by 0 bases and J by 8 bases, and 15 bases separated the two germline ends. The whole variable domain, filled in from reference TRBV9 and TRBJ2-1, reads DSGVTQTPKHLITATGQRVTLRCSPRSGDLSVYWYQQSLDQGLQFLIQYYNGEERAKGNILERFSAQQFPDLHSELNLSSLELGDSALYFCASSVAASRAYEQFFGPGTRLTVL.

The V gene is TRBV5-1, the J gene TRBJ2-1; TRBD2 matches at 10 bases. This CDR3 is built from 16 residues. Trimming cost V 1 base and J 9 bases; bases outside gene matches: 10. In germline, CDR1 is SGHRS, CDR2 YFSETQ. CDR3: CASSLPRTSGSGEQFF. CDR3 in DNA: TGCGCCAGCAGCTTGCCTCGGACTAGCGGTAGTGGTGAGCAGTTCTTC. The whole variable domain, filled in from reference TRBV5-1 and TRBJ2-1, reads KAGVTQTPRYLIKTRGQQVTLSCSPISGHRSVSWYQQTPGQGLQFLFEYFSETQRNKGNFPGRFSGRQFSNSRSEMNVSTLELGDSALYLCASSLPRTSGSGEQFFGPGTRLTVL.

This clonotype was counted once. The CDR3 DNA sequence: TGTGCCAGCAGCCCCCGAAGGGAGAGCACAGATACGCAGTATTTT. Its protein is CASSPRRESTDTQYF. The chain couples TRBV3-1 to TRBJ2-3, with D perhaps matching TRBD2 (5 bases). Trimming took off 4 bases at V and 0 bases at J, with 11 bases between the two ends. The germline V gene has CDR1 LGHDT and CDR2 YNNKEL (reference sequence). CDR3 length: 15 residues.

The chain uses TRBV7-9 and TRBJ2-1; 9 bases match TRBD2. V lost 2 bases and J lost 3; bases outside the gene matches: 11. There are 18 residues in the CDR3. Germline V gene sequence: CDR1 SEHNR, CDR2 FQNEAQ (reference sequence). The CDR3, as DNA: TGTGCCAGCAGCTTATATGGTGGGCTAGCGGGATTCTACAATGAGCAGTTCTTC. Translating it yields CASSLYGGLAGFYNEQFF.

Of note for this clonotype: Relative to the germline gene, one junction end is altered; a read error may explain this. J is TRBJ2-5 and V is TRBV7-9, with 11 bases aligning to TRBD2. The CDR3 contains 15 residues. Germline CDR1 SEHNR, CDR2 FQNEAQ (reference sequence). The CDR3 sequence is CARSPTSGAQETQYF. CDR3 bases: TGTGCCCGCAGCCCGACTAGCGGGGCTCAAGAGACCCAGTACTTC.

This rearrangement joins TRBV6-2 or TRBV6-3 to TRBJ2-3, with TRBD1 matching over 7 bases. CDR1 and CDR2 (germline): MNHEY, SVGEGT. The CDR3 is made up of 14 amino acids. V gave up 2 bases and J gave up 3 bases; unmatched junction bases: 2. The CDR3 region has the DNA TGTGCCAGCAGTTACGTACAGGGGACAGATACGCAGTATTTT. Translating it yields CASSYVQGTDTQYF.